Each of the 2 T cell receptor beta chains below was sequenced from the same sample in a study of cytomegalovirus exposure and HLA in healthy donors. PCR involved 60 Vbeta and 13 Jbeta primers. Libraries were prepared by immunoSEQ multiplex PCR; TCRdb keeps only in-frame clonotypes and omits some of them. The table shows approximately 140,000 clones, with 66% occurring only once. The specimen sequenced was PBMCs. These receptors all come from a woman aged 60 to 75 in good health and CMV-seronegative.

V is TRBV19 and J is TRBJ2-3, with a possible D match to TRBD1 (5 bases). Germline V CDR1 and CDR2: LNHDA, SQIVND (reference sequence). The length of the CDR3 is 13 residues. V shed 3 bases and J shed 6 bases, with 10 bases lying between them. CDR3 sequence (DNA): TGTGCCAGTAGTATTAGGCCAGGGGATACGCAGTATTTT. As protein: CASSIRPGDTQYF.

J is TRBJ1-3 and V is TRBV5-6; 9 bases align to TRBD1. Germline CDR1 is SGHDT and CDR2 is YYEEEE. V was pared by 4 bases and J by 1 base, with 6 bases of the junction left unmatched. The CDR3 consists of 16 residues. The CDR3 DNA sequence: TGTGCCAGCAGCCTTAACAGGGGGCAGTCTGGAAACACCATATATTTT. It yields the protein CASSLNRGQSGNTIYF.